One sample yielded the 17 T cell receptor beta chains listed below, sequenced in a study of cytomegalovirus exposure and HLA in healthy donors. PCR was performed using 60 Vbeta and 13 Jbeta primers. TCRdb keeps only in-frame clones here, not all; method: immunoSEQ multiplex PCR. The sample has about 110,000 clones, under 70% seen once. Sequences were obtained from PBMCs. The receptors derive from a young man in good health and CMV-seropositive.

The V and J genes are TRBV11-2 and TRBJ1-1; 8 bases line up with TRBD1. V lost 0 bases to trimming and J lost 4 bases; unmatched junction nucleotides: 13. Germline-derived CDR1 and CDR2 are SGHAT and FQNNGV. CDR3 length: 18 residues. The CDR3 loop reads CASSLDTGGNIAGTEAFF. CDR3 nucleotide sequence: TGTGCCAGCAGCTTAGATACAGGGGGAAATATTGCGGGCACTGAAGCTTTCTTT. The whole variable domain, remainder taken from reference TRBV11-2 and TRBJ1-1, is EAGVAQSPRYKIIEKRQSVAFWCNPISGHATLYWYQQILGQGPKLLIQFQNNGVVDDSQLPKDRFSAERLKGVDSTLKIQPAKLEDSAVYLCASSLDTGGNIAGTEAFFGQGTRLTVV.

This chain joins TRBV27 and TRBJ2-2, with 13 bases lining up with TRBD2. Germline V lookup: CDR1 MNHEY, CDR2 SMNVEV (reference sequence). The trim removed 9 bases at V and 1 base at J, leaving 8 bases unmatched. The CDR3 sequence is 17 residues long. The CDR3 reads CASCRTSGSKNTGELFF. The CDR3 DNA follows: TGTGCCAGTTGCCGGACTAGCGGGAGCAAGAACACCGGGGAGCTGTTTTTT.

The chain carries TRBV28 and TRBJ2-2, with a tentative D call TRBD1 (6 bases). In germline, CDR1 is MDHEN, CDR2 SYDVKM. V was clipped by 4 bases and J by 2 bases, with 8 bases between them. There are 14 residues in the CDR3. The CDR3 region has the DNA TGTGCCAGCAGTTCGACAGGAAACACCGGGGAGCTGTTTTTT. Residues: CASSSTGNTGELFF.

The rearrangement links TRBV19 to TRBJ1-2; perhaps TRBD1 as D (6 bases). CDR1 and CDR2 (germline): LNHDA, SQIVND (reference sequence). The CDR3 extends over 14 amino acids. Trimming left V 5 bases short and J 6 bases short, with 16 bases between. The CDR3 nucleotides are TGTGCCAGTAGTCCAGACAGGTCCCCAGATGGCTACACCTTC. Amino acids: CASSPDRSPDGYTF.

As to this clone: Germline and junction disagree at one end, which may indicate a read error. The same CDR3 also results from other DNA sequences found in this sample. The V gene is TRBV6-4, the J gene TRBJ1-1, with a weak D call TRBD1 (6 bases). The CDR3 consists of 16 residues. CDR1 is MRHNA, CDR2 SNTAGT, per germline. CDR3 sequence: CASSYSADSATAEAFF. CDR3 DNA: TGTGCCAGCAGCTACTCGGCGGACAGCGCTACCGCTGAAGCTTTCTTC.

V gene TRBV7-2 combines with J gene TRBJ2-1; 11 bases align to TRBD2. CDR1 is SGHTA, CDR2 FQGNSA, per germline. J lost 7 bases, V lost 3 bases, and 5 bases had no gene match. The CDR3 totals 15 residues. This CDR3 reads CASSLVGTSGNEQFF. The CDR3 region has the DNA TGTGCCAGCAGCTTGGTCGGGACTAGCGGAAATGAGCAGTTCTTC.

Here the CDR3 reads CASSPLGGTGYNEQFF. The CDR3 coding sequence is TGTGCCAGCAGCCCCCTGGGGGGGACGGGGTACAATGAGCAGTTCTTC. This chain connects TRBV9 to TRBJ2-1, with 7 bases fitting TRBD2. The germline CDR1 and CDR2 sequences are SGDLS and YYNGEE. Trimming took 4 bases from V and 4 from J; bases not matched to a gene: 11. This CDR3 region has 16 residues.

V gene TRBV7-2 combines with J gene TRBJ2-1, with TRBD2 matching over 16 bases. Looked up from germline, CDR1 is SGHTA and CDR2 is FQGNSA. The CDR3 runs to 15 residues. V shed 5 bases and J 10 bases; nucleotides not matched to a gene: 5. CDR3 coding DNA: TGTGCCAGCAGCATGCAGGGACTAGCGGGAGGGGAGCAGTTCTTC. It specifies CASSMQGLAGGEQFF.

The V gene is TRBV2, the J gene TRBJ1-2; 11 bases align to TRBD1. The V gene's germline CDR1 is SNHLY and CDR2 FYNNEI. The CDR3 is 15 amino acids. Trimming cost V 4 bases and J 7 bases; bases outside gene matches: 8. Written as DNA, the CDR3 is TGTGCCAGCAGTGGGACAGGGGGCTCAAGTGGTGGCTACACCTTC. As protein: CASSGTGGSSGGYTF.

This chain joins TRBV15 and TRBJ1-1; 7 bases fit TRBD1. The CDR3 loop spans 19 amino acids. The V and J ends lost 0 bases and 2 bases, in that order; junction bases with no gene match: 15. Germline V gives CDR1 LNHNV, CDR2 YYDKDF (reference sequence). As DNA, the CDR3 is TGTGCCACCAGCAGAGATCCCGTGACAGGGTGGGGGGTAAACACTGAAGCTTTCTTT. Translating it yields CATSRDPVTGWGVNTEAFF.

V and J are TRBV7-8 and TRBJ1-1, with D possibly matching TRBD1 (6 bases). The CDR3 is made up of 14 amino acids. Trimming cost V 3 bases and J 6 bases, with 14 bases left between them. Germline V lookup: CDR1 SGHVS, CDR2 FQNEAQ. CDR3 amino acids: CASSLGAGGAEAFF. CDR3 nucleotides: TGTGCCAGCAGCTTGGGGGCTGGGGGGGCTGAAGCTTTCTTT.

This chain connects TRBV7-2 to TRBJ2-3; 8 positions match TRBD2. Germline-derived CDR1 and CDR2 are SGHTA and FQGNSA. Trimming at V came to 4 bases and at J to 0 bases, leaving 6 bases not matched to a gene. The CDR3 sequence is 16 residues long. The CDR3 nucleotides are TGTGCCAGCAGCTCGCAGACTAGCGAAAGCACAGATACGCAGTATTTT. Translated, it gives CASSSQTSESTDTQYF.

The chain is built from TRBV7-2 and TRBJ2-5, with TRBD1 matching 7 bases. Germline trimming cut 8 bases from V and 1 base from J; bases unmatched to any gene: 7. Germline CDR1 reads SGHTA; CDR2 reads FQGNSA. The CDR3 totals 14 residues. DNA of the CDR3: TGTGCCAGCGGGGCAGGGGGTACCCAAGAGACCCAGTACTTC. Its translation is CASGAGGTQETQYF.

The chain combines TRBV30 with TRBJ2-1; 7 positions agree with TRBD1. The CDR3 is 13 amino acids. J was trimmed by 10 bases and V by 2 bases; bases with no gene match: 8. The germline gives CDR1 GTSNPN, CDR2 SVGIG (reference sequence). CDR3 sequence reads: CAWSIRGLGEQFF. CDR3 sequence (DNA): TGTGCCTGGAGTATTAGGGGGCTCGGAGAGCAGTTCTTC. Supplemented by reference TRBV30 and TRBJ2-1, the full variable domain reads SQTIHQWPATLVQPVGSPLSLECTVEGTSNPNLYWYRQAAGRGLQLLFYSVGIGQISSEVPQNLSASRPQDRQFILSSKKLLLSDSGFYLCAWSIRGLGEQFFGPGTRLTVL.

The chain couples TRBV7-3 to TRBJ2-2, with 10 bases aligning to TRBD2. The CDR3 extends over 16 amino acids. Trimming cost V 1 base and J 7 bases; bases outside gene matches: 6. Germline CDR1 and CDR2: SGHTA and FQGTGA. CDR3 region: CASSLKAGGPNGELFF. The CDR3 DNA reads as TGTGCCAGCAGCTTAAAAGCGGGAGGGCCTAACGGGGAGCTGTTTTTT.

J is TRBJ2-4 and V is TRBV7-2; no clear D gene. The CDR3 spans 15 residues. Germline V lookup: CDR1 SGHTA, CDR2 FQGNSA. Trimming removed 4 bases from V and 4 bases from J, with 14 bases in between. This CDR3 is CASSSGRRLKNIQYF. CDR3 DNA: TGTGCCAGCAGCTCCGGAAGGCGGTTGAAAAACATTCAGTACTTC.

This sequence joins TRBV28 and TRBJ1-2, with TRBD1 identical over 7 bases. This CDR3 comprises 13 residues. Germline CDR1 and CDR2: MDHEN and SYDVKM. V shed 5 bases, J shed 7 bases, and the junction held 7 bases outside the gene matches. In nucleotides, the CDR3 is TGTGCCAGCAGTCCGTCGCACAGGGGTGGCTACACCTTC. The encoded protein is CASSPSHRGGYTF.